This is a list of T cell receptor beta chains from one sample in a study of blood T cell repertoires in COVID-19. Only in-frame clones appear in the TCRdb table, and some are missing; sequencing was by immunoSEQ multiplex PCR. The sample contains fewer than 200,000 clones, approximately 85% of which appear only once. The sequencing sample was made of peripheral blood. The receptor set was obtained from a man aged 55 to 70 who had recovered from COVID-19. The CDR3 runs from the conserved cysteine through the conserved F or W. D genes are given only for firm matches. Size values are once, few and many counts, or a class for expanded clones, and some rows have none.

CDR3nt: TGTGCCAGCAGTTACGCCGGGACTAGCATTTCGGAGACCCAGTACTTC; CDR3aa: CASSYAGTSISETQYF; j_gene: TRBJ2-5; abundance: -; v_gene: TRBV6-5; d_gene: TRBD2
CDR3nt: TGCAGCGCCCCCCTAGCGGGGGGGTACAATGAGCAGTTCTTC; CDR3aa: CSAPLAGGYNEQFF; j_gene: TRBJ2-1; abundance: -; v_gene: TRBV29-1; d_gene: TRBD2
CDR3nt: TGTGCCAGCAGTTCGGACTTAGCGGGGGCGGAGACCCAGTACTTC; CDR3aa: CASSSDLAGAETQYF; j_gene: TRBJ2-5; abundance: -; v_gene: TRBV6-6; d_gene: TRBD2
CDR3nt: TGCGCCAGCAGCTTGGTGGAGGCGACGTATGGCTACACCTTC; CDR3aa: CASSLVEATYGYTF; j_gene: TRBJ1-2; abundance: once; v_gene: TRBV5-1; d_gene: -
CDR3nt: TGCGCCAGCAGCCGAGGGGTAGGGGGCGTGAACTATGGCTACACCTTC; CDR3aa: CASSRGVGGVNYGYTF; j_gene: TRBJ1-2; abundance: -; v_gene: TRBV4-1; d_gene: TRBD1
CDR3nt: TGTGCCAGCAGCCTAAGCCAGGGGGCGGATCAGCCCCAGCATTTT; CDR3aa: CASSLSQGADQPQHF; j_gene: TRBJ1-5; abundance: -; v_gene: TRBV7-9; d_gene: TRBD1
CDR3nt: TGTGCCAGCAGTTCTGACAGGGTGGGTGAAAAACTGTTTTTT; CDR3aa: CASSSDRVGEKLFF; j_gene: TRBJ1-4; abundance: -; v_gene: TRBV6-5; d_gene: TRBD1
CDR3nt: TGCACCAGCAGTACCGAGGGGGGACTAGTCGCCTACAATGAGCAGTTCTTC; CDR3aa: CTSSTEGGLVAYNEQFF; j_gene: TRBJ2-1; abundance: -; v_gene: TRBV1; d_gene: -
CDR3nt: TGTGCCAGCAGCTTGGAGTGGGGGACAGACTATAGCAATCAGCCCCAGCATTTT; CDR3aa: CASSLEWGTDYSNQPQHF; j_gene: TRBJ1-5; abundance: -; v_gene: TRBV5-5; d_gene: TRBD1
CDR3nt: TGTGCCAGCAGCCTTAGGAACAGGGGGCCTGGAAACACCATATATTTT; CDR3aa: CASSLRNRGPGNTIYF; j_gene: TRBJ1-3; abundance: -; v_gene: TRBV21-1; d_gene: -
CDR3nt: TGTGCCAGCAGTGGAGGGGGTGCCCAAGAGACCCAGTACTTC; CDR3aa: CASSGGGAQETQYF; j_gene: TRBJ2-5; abundance: -; v_gene: TRBV2; d_gene: -
CDR3nt: TGTGCCAGCAGCTTAAACAGGGGGCTGGAGGGCTACACCTTC; CDR3aa: CASSLNRGLEGYTF; j_gene: TRBJ1-2; abundance: -; v_gene: TRBV7-3; d_gene: TRBD1
CDR3nt: TGTGCCAGCAGCTTAAGACCCCCCCTCCCAATGGCGGGGGGTTTCTACAATGAGCAGTTCTTC; CDR3aa: CASSLRPPLPMAGGFYNEQFF; j_gene: TRBJ2-1; abundance: -; v_gene: TRBV7-3; d_gene: TRBD2
CDR3nt: TGTGCCAGTAGTATCGCCTCTTCACGGGGTCGCAATCAGCCCCAGCATTTT; CDR3aa: CASSIASSRGRNQPQHF; j_gene: TRBJ1-5; abundance: -; v_gene: TRBV19; d_gene: -
CDR3nt: TGTGCCAGCAGCACAGGACTAGCGGGGGTGAACACCGGGGAGCTGTTTTTT; CDR3aa: CASSTGLAGVNTGELFF; j_gene: TRBJ2-2; abundance: few; v_gene: TRBV7-2; d_gene: TRBD2
CDR3nt: TGTGCCAGTAGTACCCCCGGGGGTAGCAATCAGCCCCAGCATTTT; CDR3aa: CASSTPGGSNQPQHF; j_gene: TRBJ1-5; abundance: once; v_gene: TRBV19; d_gene: -
CDR3nt: TGTGCCACCAGTGATCCCGGGACTAGCGGACCTACAGATACGCAGTATTTT; CDR3aa: CATSDPGTSGPTDTQYF; j_gene: TRBJ2-3; abundance: -; v_gene: TRBV24-1; d_gene: TRBD2
CDR3nt: TGTGCCAGCAGAGTAGGGACTAGCACAGATACGCAGTATTTT; CDR3aa: CASRVGTSTDTQYF; j_gene: TRBJ2-3; abundance: -; v_gene: TRBV6-5; d_gene: -
CDR3nt: TGTGCCAGCAGCCCCCGCAGACAGGGGACAGGCTACACCTTC; CDR3aa: CASSPRRQGTGYTF; j_gene: TRBJ1-2; abundance: -; v_gene: TRBV6-6; d_gene: TRBD1
CDR3nt: TGTGCCAGCAGCTTATCCTGGGTGACTAGCGGGGGCACCGGGGAGCTGTTTTTT; CDR3aa: CASSLSWVTSGGTGELFF; j_gene: TRBJ2-2; abundance: -; v_gene: TRBV5-4; d_gene: TRBD2
CDR3nt: TGTGCCAGCAGCTCAGGGGATGTTGTCACTGAAGCTTTCTTT; CDR3aa: CASSSGDVVTEAFF; j_gene: TRBJ1-1; abundance: -; v_gene: TRBV5-6; d_gene: -
CDR3nt: TGTGCCAGTACCCTAATGTCGGCAGGAATAAGGCAGCCCCAGCATTTT; CDR3aa: CASTLMSAGIRQPQHF; j_gene: TRBJ1-5; abundance: -; v_gene: TRBV19; d_gene: -
CDR3nt: TGTGCCACCAGCAGAGATCTAGGGGGCAGTGAAGAGACCCAGTACTTC; CDR3aa: CATSRDLGGSEETQYF; j_gene: TRBJ2-5; abundance: -; v_gene: TRBV15; d_gene: TRBD1
CDR3nt: TGTGCCAGCTCACCATCGGTCCCCCTCTATGGCTACACCTTC; CDR3aa: CASSPSVPLYGYTF; j_gene: TRBJ1-2; abundance: -; v_gene: TRBV18; d_gene: -
CDR3nt: TGCGCCAGCAGCTTGGCCGAGGTAGCGGGGCACACAGATACGCAGTATTTT; CDR3aa: CASSLAEVAGHTDTQYF; j_gene: TRBJ2-3; abundance: -; v_gene: TRBV5-1; d_gene: TRBD2
CDR3nt: TGTGCCAGCAGCGTAGATTCGGGGGTCGGGCGGCAAGAGACCCAGTACTTC; CDR3aa: CASSVDSGVGRQETQYF; j_gene: TRBJ2-5; abundance: -; v_gene: TRBV9; d_gene: -
CDR3nt: TGTGCCACCAGTGCCCGATCCCTATTACAGGGGTGGGCCTACGAGCAGTACTTC; CDR3aa: CATSARSLLQGWAYEQYF; j_gene: TRBJ2-7; abundance: -; v_gene: TRBV24-1; d_gene: TRBD1
CDR3nt: TGTGCCACCAGCAGGGGATTGGACAGCATGGATGGCTACACCTTC; CDR3aa: CATSRGLDSMDGYTF; j_gene: TRBJ1-2; abundance: -; v_gene: TRBV15; d_gene: -
CDR3nt: TGTGCCAGCAGCTTATACCCAGGTGCCTACGAGCAGTACTTC; CDR3aa: CASSLYPGAYEQYF; j_gene: TRBJ2-7; abundance: few; v_gene: TRBV7-2; d_gene: -
CDR3nt: TGTGCCAGCATCTCCGGCAGGGTTGGCGATCAGCCCCAGCATTTT; CDR3aa: CASISGRVGDQPQHF; j_gene: TRBJ1-5; abundance: -; v_gene: TRBV6-6; d_gene: -
CDR3nt: TGTGCCAGCAGTTTATTTAAAGCCGGGGGGGCCGTGGGGAATGAGCAGTTCTTC; CDR3aa: CASSLFKAGGAVGNEQFF; j_gene: TRBJ2-1; abundance: -; v_gene: TRBV27; d_gene: TRBD2
CDR3nt: TGTGCCAGCAGCCCCAGGGAAGGTGAAAAACTGTTTTTT; CDR3aa: CASSPREGEKLFF; j_gene: TRBJ1-4; abundance: -; v_gene: TRBV5-4; d_gene: -
CDR3nt: TGCAGCGTTGTGGTTCGGTTCCAAGAGACCCAGTACTTC; CDR3aa: CSVVVRFQETQYF; j_gene: TRBJ2-5; abundance: -; v_gene: TRBV29-1; d_gene: -
CDR3nt: TGTGCCAGTAGATGGACAGGGGGCGCAGATACGCAGTATTTT; CDR3aa: CASRWTGGADTQYF; j_gene: TRBJ2-3; abundance: -; v_gene: TRBV19; d_gene: TRBD1
CDR3nt: TGCGCCAGCAGCTTGGATTCTTCCGAGGAGCTCTATGGCTACACCTTC; CDR3aa: CASSLDSSEELYGYTF; j_gene: TRBJ1-2; abundance: -; v_gene: TRBV5-1; d_gene: -
CDR3nt: TGTGCCAGCAGCTTGCAGCCCCGGGATCAGCCCCAGCATTTT; CDR3aa: CASSLQPRDQPQHF; j_gene: TRBJ1-5; abundance: -; v_gene: TRBV7-8; d_gene: -
CDR3nt: TGTGCCAGCAGCGACAGGGGGTTCTCCTACGAGCAGTACTTC; CDR3aa: CASSDRGFSYEQYF; j_gene: TRBJ2-7; abundance: -; v_gene: TRBV6-5; d_gene: TRBD1
CDR3nt: TGTGCCAGCAGTAGAGAGCCAAGCAATACCTACGAGCAGTACTTC; CDR3aa: CASSREPSNTYEQYF; j_gene: TRBJ2-7; abundance: -; v_gene: TRBV5-4; d_gene: -
CDR3nt: TGTGCCAGCAGCCCATCGACAGAAGCATACGAGCAGTACTTC; CDR3aa: CASSPSTEAYEQYF; j_gene: TRBJ2-7; abundance: -; v_gene: TRBV6-5; d_gene: -
CDR3nt: TGTGCCAGCAGCTTTTCGACAGGCGGCAATCAGCCCCAGCATTTT; CDR3aa: CASSFSTGGNQPQHF; j_gene: TRBJ1-5; abundance: -; v_gene: TRBV11-2; d_gene: -
CDR3nt: TGTGCCAGCAGCAGCCTCGGGGGTGGGTCCTATGGCTACACCTTC; CDR3aa: CASSSLGGGSYGYTF; j_gene: TRBJ1-2; abundance: -; v_gene: TRBV6-6; d_gene: -
CDR3nt: TGTGCCAGTAGTAAGGGGGAATATGGCTACACCTTC; CDR3aa: CASSKGEYGYTF; j_gene: TRBJ1-2; abundance: -; v_gene: TRBV19; d_gene: -
CDR3nt: TGTGCCAGCAGCTTAGAGGGACTGGAATACAATGAGCAGTTCTTC; CDR3aa: CASSLEGLEYNEQFF; j_gene: TRBJ2-1; abundance: few; v_gene: TRBV7-2; d_gene: -
CDR3nt: TGTGCCAGCAGCCAAGATAGCCGGGACACAGATACGCAGTATTTT; CDR3aa: CASSQDSRDTDTQYF; j_gene: TRBJ2-3; abundance: -; v_gene: TRBV3-1/TRBV3-2; d_gene: -
CDR3nt: TGTGCCAGCAGCTTTGAGGGACAGAGTTTCTATGAGCAGTTCTTC; CDR3aa: CASSFEGQSFYEQFF; j_gene: TRBJ2-1; abundance: -; v_gene: TRBV5-4; d_gene: TRBD1
CDR3nt: TGCGCCAGCAGCTCCGGGACAGGGGCCGGCGAGCAGTACTTC; CDR3aa: CASSSGTGAGEQYF; j_gene: TRBJ2-7; abundance: -; v_gene: TRBV5-1; d_gene: TRBD1